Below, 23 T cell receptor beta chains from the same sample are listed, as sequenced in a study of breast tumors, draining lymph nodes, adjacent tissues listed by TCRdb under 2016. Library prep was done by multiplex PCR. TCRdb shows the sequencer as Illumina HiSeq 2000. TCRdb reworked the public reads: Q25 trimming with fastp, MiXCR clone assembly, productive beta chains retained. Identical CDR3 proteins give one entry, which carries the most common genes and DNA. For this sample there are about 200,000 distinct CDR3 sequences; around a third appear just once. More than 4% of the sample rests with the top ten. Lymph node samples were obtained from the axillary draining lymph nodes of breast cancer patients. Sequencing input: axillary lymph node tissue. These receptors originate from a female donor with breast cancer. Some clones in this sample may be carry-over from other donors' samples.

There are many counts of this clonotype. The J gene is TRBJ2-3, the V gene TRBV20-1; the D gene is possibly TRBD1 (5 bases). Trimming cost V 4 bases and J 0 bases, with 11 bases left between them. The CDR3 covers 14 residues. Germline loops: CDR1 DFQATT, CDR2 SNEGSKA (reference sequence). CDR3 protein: CSAIGVTSTDTQYF. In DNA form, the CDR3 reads TGCAGTGCTATAGGGGTGACTAGCACAGATACGCAGTATTTT.

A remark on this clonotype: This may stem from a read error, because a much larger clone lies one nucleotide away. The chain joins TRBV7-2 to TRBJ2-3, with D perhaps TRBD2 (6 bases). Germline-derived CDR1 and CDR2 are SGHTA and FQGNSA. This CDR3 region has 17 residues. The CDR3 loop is CASSQEGRDGSADPQYF. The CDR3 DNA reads TGTGCCAGCAGCCAAGAAGGTCGGGACGGGAGCGCAGATCCGCAGTATTTT.

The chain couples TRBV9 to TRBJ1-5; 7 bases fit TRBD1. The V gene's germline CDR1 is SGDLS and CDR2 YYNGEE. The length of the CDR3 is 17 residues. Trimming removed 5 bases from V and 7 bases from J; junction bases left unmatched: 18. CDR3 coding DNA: TGTGCCAGCAGATCGGGGACAGCGGCCGGGATGTGGCAGCCCCAGCATTTT. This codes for CASRSGTAAGMWQPQHF.

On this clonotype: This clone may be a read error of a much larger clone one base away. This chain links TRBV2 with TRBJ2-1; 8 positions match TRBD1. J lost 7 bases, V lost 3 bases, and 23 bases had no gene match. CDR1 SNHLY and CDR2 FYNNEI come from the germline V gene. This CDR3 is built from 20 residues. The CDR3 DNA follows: TGTGCCAGCAGTGATCTCCTACGAGACAGGGGACGTCCCGGGGAGAATGAGCAGTTCTTC. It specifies CASSDLLRDRGRPGENEQFF.

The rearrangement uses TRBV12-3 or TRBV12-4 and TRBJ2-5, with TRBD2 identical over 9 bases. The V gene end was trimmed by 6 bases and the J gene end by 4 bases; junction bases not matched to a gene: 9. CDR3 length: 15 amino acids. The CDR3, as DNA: TGTGCCAGCAGATTATTGGCGGGGGGGCGAGAGACCCAGTACTTC. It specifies CASRLLAGGRETQYF.

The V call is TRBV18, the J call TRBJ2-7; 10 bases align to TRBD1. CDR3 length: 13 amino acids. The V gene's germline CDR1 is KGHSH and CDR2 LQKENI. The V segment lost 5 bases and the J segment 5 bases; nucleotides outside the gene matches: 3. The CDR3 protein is CASSATGGDEQYF. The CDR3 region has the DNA TGTGCCAGCTCAGCGACAGGGGGCGACGAGCAGTACTTC. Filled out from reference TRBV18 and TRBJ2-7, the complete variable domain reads NAGVMQNPRHLVRRRGQEARLRCSPMKGHSHVYWYRQLPEEGLKFMVYLQKENIIDESGMPKERFSAEFPKEGPSILRIQQVVRGDSAAYFCASSATGGDEQYFGPGTRLTVT.

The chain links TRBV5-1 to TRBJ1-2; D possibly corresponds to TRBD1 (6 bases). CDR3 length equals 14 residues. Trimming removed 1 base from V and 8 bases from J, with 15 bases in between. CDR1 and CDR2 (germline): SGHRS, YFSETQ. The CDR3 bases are TGCGCCAGCAGCTTGTCAGGGGTTTGGTGCGGCTACACCTTC. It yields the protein CASSLSGVWCGYTF.

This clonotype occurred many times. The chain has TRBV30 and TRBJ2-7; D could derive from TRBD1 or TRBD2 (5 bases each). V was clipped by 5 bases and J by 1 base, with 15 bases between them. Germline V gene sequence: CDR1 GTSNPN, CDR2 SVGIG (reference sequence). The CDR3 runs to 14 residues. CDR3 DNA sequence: TGTGCCTGGGCAACGGGGACGGGTTCCTACGAGCAGTACTTC. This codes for CAWATGTGSYEQYF.

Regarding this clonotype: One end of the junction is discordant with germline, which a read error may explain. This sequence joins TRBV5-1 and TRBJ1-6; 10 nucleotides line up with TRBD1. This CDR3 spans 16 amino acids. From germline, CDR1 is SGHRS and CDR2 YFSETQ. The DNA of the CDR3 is TGCGCCCGCAGCCAGCGGACAGGGGGAAATAATTCACCCCTCCACTTT. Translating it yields CARSQRTGGNNSPLHF.

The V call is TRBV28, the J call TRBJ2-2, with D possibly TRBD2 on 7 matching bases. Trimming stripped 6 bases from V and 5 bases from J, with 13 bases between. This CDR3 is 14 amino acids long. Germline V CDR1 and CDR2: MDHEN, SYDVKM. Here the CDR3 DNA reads TGTGCCAGCAGGAGGGGGGGGCGGACCGGGGAGCTGTTTTTT. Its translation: CASRRGGRTGELFF.

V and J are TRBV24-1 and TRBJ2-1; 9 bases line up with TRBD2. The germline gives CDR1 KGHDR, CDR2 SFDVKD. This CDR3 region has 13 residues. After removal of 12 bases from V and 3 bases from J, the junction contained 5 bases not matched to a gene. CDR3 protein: CAQTSGDYNEQFF. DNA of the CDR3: TGTGCCCAGACTAGCGGAGACTACAATGAGCAGTTCTTC.

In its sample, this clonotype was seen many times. The CDR3 nucleotides read TGTGCCAGCAGCACAAGACTAGCCGATGAGCAGTTCTTC. Translated, it gives CASSTRLADEQFF. The V and J genes are TRBV9 and TRBJ2-1, with TRBD2 matching over 7 bases. CDR1 and CDR2 from the germline V gene are SGDLS and YYNGEE. The CDR3 spans 13 residues. J gave up 8 bases and V 4 bases, and 6 bases lay outside the gene matches.

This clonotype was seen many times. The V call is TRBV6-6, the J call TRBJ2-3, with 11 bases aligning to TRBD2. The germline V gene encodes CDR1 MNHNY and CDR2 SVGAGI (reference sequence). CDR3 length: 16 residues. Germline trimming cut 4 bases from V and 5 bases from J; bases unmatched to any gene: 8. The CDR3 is CASSSILAGEGDTQYF. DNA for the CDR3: TGTGCCAGCAGTTCCATACTAGCGGGAGAGGGAGATACGCAGTATTTT.

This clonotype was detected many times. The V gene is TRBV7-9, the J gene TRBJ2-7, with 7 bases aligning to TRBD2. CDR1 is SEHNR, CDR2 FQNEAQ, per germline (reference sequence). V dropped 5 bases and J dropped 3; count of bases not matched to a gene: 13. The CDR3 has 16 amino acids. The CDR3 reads CASSPGTIPVNYEQYF. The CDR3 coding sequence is TGTGCCAGCAGCCCCGGGACTATACCCGTAAACTACGAGCAGTACTTC. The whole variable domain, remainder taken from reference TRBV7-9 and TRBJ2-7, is DTGVSQNPRHKITKRGQNVTFRCDPISEHNRLYWYRQTLGQGPEFLTYFQNEAQLEKSRLLSDRFSAERPKGSFSTLEIQRTEQGDSAMYLCASSPGTIPVNYEQYFGPGTRLTVT.

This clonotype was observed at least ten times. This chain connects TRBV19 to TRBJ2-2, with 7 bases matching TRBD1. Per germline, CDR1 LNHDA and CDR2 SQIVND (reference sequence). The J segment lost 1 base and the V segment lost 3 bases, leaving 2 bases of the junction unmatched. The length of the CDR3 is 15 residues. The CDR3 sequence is CASSMGTVNTGELFF. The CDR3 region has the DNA TGTGCCAGTAGTATGGGGACAGTGAACACCGGGGAGCTGTTTTTT.

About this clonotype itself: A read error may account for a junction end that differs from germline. The CDR3 region is CASSTSGGANVLAF. CDR3 nucleotide sequence: TGTGCCAGTAGTACCAGTGGGGGGGCCAACGTCCTGGCTTTC. This rearrangement joins TRBV19 to TRBJ2-6, with D possibly being TRBD2 (7 bases). CDR1 and CDR2 from the germline V gene are LNHDA and SQIVND (reference sequence). The CDR3 extends over 14 amino acids.

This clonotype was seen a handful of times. For the CDR3, the DNA is TGTGCCAGCAGTTTACCCCGTACAGGGGGAAGTGATTATGAAAAACTGTTTTTT. Translation: CASSLPRTGGSDYEKLFF. The chain is built from TRBV28 and TRBJ1-4, with 8 bases fitting TRBD1. Germline V gene lookup returns CDR1 MDHEN and CDR2 SYDVKM. The CDR3 is made up of 18 amino acids. The V gene end was trimmed by 2 bases and the J gene end by 6 bases; junction bases not matched to a gene: 14.

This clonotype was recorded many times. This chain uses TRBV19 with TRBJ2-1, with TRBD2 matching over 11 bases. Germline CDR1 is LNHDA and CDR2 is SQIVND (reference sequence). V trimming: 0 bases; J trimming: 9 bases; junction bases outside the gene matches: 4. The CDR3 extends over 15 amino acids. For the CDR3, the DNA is TGTGCCAGTAGTATAGAACTAGCGGGAGAGGGTGAGCAGTTCTTC. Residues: CASSIELAGEGEQFF.

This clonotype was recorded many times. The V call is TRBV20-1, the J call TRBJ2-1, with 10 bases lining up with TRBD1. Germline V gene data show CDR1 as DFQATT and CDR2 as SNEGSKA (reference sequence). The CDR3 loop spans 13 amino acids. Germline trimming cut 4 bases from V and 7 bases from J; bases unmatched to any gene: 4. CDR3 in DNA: TGCAGTGCTAAGAGGACAGGGGGTAATGAGCAGTTCTTC. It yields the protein CSAKRTGGNEQFF.

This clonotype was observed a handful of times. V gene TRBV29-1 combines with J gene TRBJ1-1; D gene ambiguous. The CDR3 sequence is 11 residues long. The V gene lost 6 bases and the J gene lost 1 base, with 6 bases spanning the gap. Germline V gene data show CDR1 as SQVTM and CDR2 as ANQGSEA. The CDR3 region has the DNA TGCAGCGTCGACACGAACACTGAAGCTTTCTTT. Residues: CSVDTNTEAFF.

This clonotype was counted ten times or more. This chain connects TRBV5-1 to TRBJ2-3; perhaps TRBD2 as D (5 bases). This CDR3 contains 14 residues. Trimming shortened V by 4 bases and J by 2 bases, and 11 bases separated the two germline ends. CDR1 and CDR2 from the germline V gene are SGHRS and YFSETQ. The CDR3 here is CASSQVGVTDTQYF. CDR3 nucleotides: TGCGCCAGCAGCCAGGTCGGGGTCACAGATACGCAGTATTTT.

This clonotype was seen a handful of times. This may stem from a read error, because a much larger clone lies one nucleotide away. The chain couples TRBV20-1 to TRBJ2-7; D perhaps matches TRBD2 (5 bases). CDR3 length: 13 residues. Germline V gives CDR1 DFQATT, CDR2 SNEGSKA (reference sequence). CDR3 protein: CSVRPGSAYAQYF. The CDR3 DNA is TGCAGTGTAAGACCGGGGTCTGCCTACGCGCAGTACTTC.

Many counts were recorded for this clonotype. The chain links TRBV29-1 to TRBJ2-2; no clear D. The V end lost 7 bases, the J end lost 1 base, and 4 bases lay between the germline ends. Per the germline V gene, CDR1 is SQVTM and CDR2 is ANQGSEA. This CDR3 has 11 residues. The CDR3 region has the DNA TGCAGCGGCCAGAACACCGGGGAGCTGTTTTTT. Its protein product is CSGQNTGELFF.